This T cell receptor beta chain was sequenced during a study of blood T cell repertoires in COVID-19. At the level of the study: Specimens from acute and convalescent COVID-19 originated in the United States, Italy and Spain. PBMCs, B-cell-depleted T cells, or T cells provided the cDNA or gDNA that made up the material.

Followed over time, Seattle patients had been enrolled while infection was active. Germline CDR1 SGHAT, CDR2 FQDESV (reference sequence). The CDR3 sequence is 15 residues long. Trimming shortened V by 5 bases and J by 5 bases, and 18 bases separated the two germline ends. In the original workflow: Amplification from reference gene primers served as the basis for estimated nucleated cell counts. Only in-frame clones appear in the TCRdb table, and some are missing; sequencing was by immunoSEQ multiplex PCR. V and J calls and clone size are as listed in that table; D and trimming were resolved from the DNA. This sample has almost 300,000 clones; 89% occur once, and the top ten carry 11%.

Source material: peripheral blood. V gene TRBV11-1 combines with J gene TRBJ1-2; weak D call: TRBD1 (6 bases). The receptor was derived from a woman between 25 and 40 years old with COVID-19, enrolled during active disease. In DNA form, the CDR3 reads TGTGCCAGCAGCCCCAGAAGACAGGTCGGGTATGGCTACACCTTC. Protein sequence: CASSPRRQVGYGYTF.